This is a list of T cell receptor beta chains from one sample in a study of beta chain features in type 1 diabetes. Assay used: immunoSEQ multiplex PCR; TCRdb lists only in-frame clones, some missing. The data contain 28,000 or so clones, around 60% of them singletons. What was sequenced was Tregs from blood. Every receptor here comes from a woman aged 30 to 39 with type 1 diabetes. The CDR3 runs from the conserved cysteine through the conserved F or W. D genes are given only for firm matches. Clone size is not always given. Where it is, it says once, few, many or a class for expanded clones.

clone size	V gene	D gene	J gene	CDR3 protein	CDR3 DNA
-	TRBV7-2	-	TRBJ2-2	CASSLTPNTGELFF	TGTGCCAGCAGCTTGACACCGAACACCGGGGAGCTGTTTTTT
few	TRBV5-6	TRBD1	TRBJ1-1	CASSPDRVNTEAFF	TGTGCCAGCAGCCCCGACAGGGTGAACACTGAAGCTTTCTTT
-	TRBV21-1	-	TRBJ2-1	CASTDCRGNNEQFF	TGTGCCAGCACCGATTGTCGGGGAAACAATGAGCAGTTCTTC
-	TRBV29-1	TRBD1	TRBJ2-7	CSVQPGQNFYEQYF	TGCAGCGTTCAGCCGGGACAGAACTTCTACGAGCAGTACTTC
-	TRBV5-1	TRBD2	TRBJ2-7	CASSLIASGREQYF	TGCGCCAGCAGCTTGATCGCTAGCGGGAGGGAGCAGTACTTC
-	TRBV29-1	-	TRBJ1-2	CSVDVTGNGYTF	TGCAGCGTTGATGTTACAGGGAATGGCTACACCTTC
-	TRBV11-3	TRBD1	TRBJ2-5	CASSPGQGEETQYF	TGTGCCAGCAGCCCAGGACAGGGCGAAGAGACCCAGTACTTC
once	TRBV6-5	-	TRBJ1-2	CASSYRGINYGYTF	TGTGCCAGCAGTTACCGCGGGATAAACTATGGCTACACCTTC
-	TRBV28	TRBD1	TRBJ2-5	CASSLYPGQGAETQYF	TGTGCCAGCAGTTTATATCCCGGACAGGGGGCAGAGACCCAGTACTTC
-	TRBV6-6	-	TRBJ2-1	CASSYSGQLQFF	TGTGCCAGCAGTTACTCCGGACAGTTGCAGTTCTTC
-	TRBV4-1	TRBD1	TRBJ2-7	CASSQHGQGMDEQYF	TGCGCCAGCAGCCAACATGGACAGGGAATGGATGAGCAGTACTTC
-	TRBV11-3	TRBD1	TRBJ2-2	CASSFGQGNTGELFF	TGTGCCAGCAGCTTTGGACAGGGCAACACCGGGGAGCTGTTTTTT
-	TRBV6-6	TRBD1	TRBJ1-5	CASSYRDRDNQPQHF	TGTGCCAGCAGTTATAGGGACAGGGACAATCAGCCCCAGCATTTT
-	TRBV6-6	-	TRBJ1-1	CASSRQDNTEAFF	TGTGCCAGCAGTAGACAGGATAACACTGAAGCTTTCTTT
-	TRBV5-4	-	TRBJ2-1	CASSPGIPSSYNEQFF	TGTGCCAGCAGCCCGGGGATCCCCAGCTCCTACAATGAGCAGTTCTTC
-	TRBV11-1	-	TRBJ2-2	CASSSWGGENTGELFF	TGTGCCAGCAGCTCATGGGGAGGAGAGAACACCGGGGAGCTGTTTTTT